A selection of T cell receptor beta chains follows, all from one sample in a study of T-cell reconstitution after alpha-beta-depleted transplantation in children. MiXCR was run by TCRdb on the PCR reads, yielding one entry per CDR3 protein. The sample contains 330,000 or so distinct CDR3 sequences, roughly a tenth of which appear only once. Sequenced here: PBMCs, sampled before TCRalphabeta/CD19-depleted stem cell transplant. The receptors here all came from a boy younger than two with acute myeloid leukemia, due to receive a stem cell transplant. Both conserved end residues are part of each CDR3. D genes are given only for firm matches. Clone sizes are given selectively: once, few, many, or a class where the clone is expanded.

D gene	clone size	V gene	J gene	CDR3 length	CDR3 protein	CDR3 DNA
NA	few	TRBV5-8	TRBJ1-5	14	CASSQGGPGRPQHF	TGTGCCAGCAGCCAGGGAGGGCCCGGAAGGCCCCAGCATTTT
TRBD2	NA	TRBV11-1	TRBJ2-1	15	CASSLVAGVRNEQFF	TGTGCCAGCAGCTTAGTAGCGGGGGTTAGGAATGAGCAGTTCTTC
NA	many	TRBV28	TRBJ2-7	12	CASSQDLYEQYF	TGTGCCAGCAGTCAGGACCTCTACGAGCAGTACTTC
NA	few	TRBV5-5	TRBJ1-2	18	CASSLGGGGVGPEYGYTF	TGTGCCAGCAGCTTGGGAGGGGGTGGAGTTGGGCCAGAATATGGCTACACCTTC
NA	many	TRBV4-1	TRBJ2-5	15	CASSQVGTVPETQYF	TGCGCCAGCAGCCAAGTGGGAACGGTCCCAGAGACCCAGTACTTC
NA	few	TRBV12-3/TRBV12-4	TRBJ1-6	14	CASSSNRRHRALHF	TGTGCCAGCAGCTCTAATCGACGGCATAGGGCCCTCCACTTT
NA	many	TRBV4-3	TRBJ2-3	16	CASSYKPSTSTDTQYF	TGCGCCAGCAGCTATAAGCCCAGTACTAGCACAGATACGCAGTATTTT
NA	few	TRBV11-1	TRBJ2-4	18	CASSPDGGSPQAKNIQYF	TGTGCCAGCAGCCCCGATGGGGGATCCCCCCAAGCCAAAAACATTCAGTACTTC
NA	NA	TRBV28	TRBJ2-7	15	CASSLLRREIYEQYF	TGTGCCAGCAGTCTGCTTAGACGGGAAATTTACGAGCAGTACTTC
TRBD2	many	TRBV5-1	TRBJ2-3	14	CASSYTSGTDTQYF	TGCGCCAGCAGCTATACTAGCGGCACAGATACGCAGTATTTT
TRBD1	many	TRBV28	TRBJ1-1	13	CASRRGQDTEAFF	TGTGCCAGCAGACGGGGACAGGACACTGAAGCTTTCTTT
TRBD1	few	TRBV18	TRBJ2-5	18	CASSPVLGTGVPQETQYF	TGTGCCAGCTCACCAGTGCTCGGGACAGGGGTCCCACAAGAGACCCAGTACTTC
TRBD1	many	TRBV10-2	TRBJ1-5	15	CASSEAGGGNQPQHF	TGCGCCAGCAGTGAGGCAGGGGGCGGCAATCAGCCCCAGCATTTT
NA	many	TRBV24-1	TRBJ2-5	15	CATSDPGLSGETQYF	TGTGCCACCAGTGACCCGGGACTGTCGGGGGAGACCCAGTACTTC
NA	few	TRBV2	TRBJ2-3	15	CASRILQEFTDTQYF	TGTGCCAGCAGGATACTCCAGGAGTTTACAGATACGCAGTATTTT
NA	many	TRBV7-2	TRBJ1-5	15	CASSLAGVRNQPQHF	TGTGCCAGCAGCTTAGCCGGGGTGCGAAATCAGCCCCAGCATTTT
NA	NA	TRBV11-2	TRBJ2-1	17	CASTRFNGGAPYNERFF	TGTGCCAGCACCCGCTTTAATGGGGGGGCTCCCTACAATGAGCGGTTCTTC
TRBD1	NA	TRBV5-1	TRBJ2-7	17	CASSSSPTGGFSYEQYF	TGCGCCAGCAGCTCCTCCCCGACAGGGGGCTTTTCCTACGAGCAGTACTTC
TRBD1	many	TRBV5-5	TRBJ2-3	15	CASSIGQASTDTQYF	TGTGCCAGCAGCATCGGACAGGCTAGCACAGATACGCAGTATTTT
NA	many	TRBV5-1	TRBJ2-1	16	CASRSAETGSYNEQFF	TGCGCCAGCAGGTCGGCAGAGACAGGCTCCTACAATGAGCAGTTCTTC
TRBD1	many	TRBV5-1	TRBJ2-7	15	CASSSSGTGVYEQYF	TGTGCCAGCAGTTCCTCCGGGACAGGGGTGTACGAGCAGTACTTC
TRBD2	few	TRBV24-1	TRBJ2-7	15	CATSDSLSGIDEQYF	TGTGCCACCAGTGATTCCTTAAGCGGGATCGACGAGCAGTACTTC
TRBD1	many	TRBV29-1	TRBJ2-7	13	CSVRTGDFREQYF	TGCAGCGTCCGGACAGGGGACTTCCGAGAGCAGTACTTC
NA	NA	TRBV28	TRBJ1-5	14	CASSPQGNYQPQHF	TGTGCCAGCAGTCCACAAGGGAACTATCAGCCCCAGCATTTT
NA	few	TRBV20-1	TRBJ2-3	14	CSAREAETTYTQYF	TGCAGTGCTAGAGAGGCGGAAACCACATATACGCAGTATTTT
NA	many	TRBV5-1	TRBJ2-1	13	CASSLDPYNEQFF	TGCGCCAGCAGCTTGGACCCCTACAATGAGCAGTTCTTC
TRBD2	many	TRBV7-2	TRBJ2-3	17	CASSFPGLAGVTDTQYF	TGTGCCAGCAGCTTTCCGGGACTAGCGGGAGTCACAGATACGCAGTATTTT
TRBD1	many	TRBV7-2	TRBJ1-6	17	CASSGDRSSSYNSPLHF	TGTGCCAGCAGCGGGGACAGGTCGAGCTCCTATAATTCACCCCTCCACTTT
NA	NA	TRBV10-3	TRBJ2-1	15	CAISEARNKVNEQFF	TGTGCCATCAGTGAGGCCAGAAACAAAGTGAATGAGCAGTTCTTC
TRBD2	many	TRBV20-1	TRBJ2-3	13	CSAPGLGKDTQYF	TGCAGTGCCCCGGGACTAGGGAAAGATACGCAGTATTTT
NA	many	TRBV12-3/TRBV12-4	TRBJ1-2	12	CASSFGTYGYTF	TGTGCCAGCAGTTTTGGGACCTATGGCTACACCTTC
NA	many	TRBV5-1	TRBJ2-3	17	CASSLGVMRGIPDTQYF	TGCGCCAGCAGCTTGGGGGTCATGCGGGGAATTCCAGATACGCAGTATTTT
NA	many	TRBV7-9	TRBJ1-2	14	CASSLGRSPYGYTF	TGTGCCAGCAGCTTAGGACGCAGTCCCTATGGCTACACCTTC
NA	few	TRBV9	TRBJ2-6	17	CASSVGGRTSGANVLTF	TGTGCCAGCAGCGTAGGAGGACGTACCTCTGGGGCCAACGTCCTGACTTTC
NA	NA	TRBV18	TRBJ1-1	14	CASSPRGFSTEAFF	TGTGCCAGCTCACCACGGGGGTTCTCCACTGAAGCTTTCTTT
NA	many	TRBV2	TRBJ2-3	13	CASSADWEGTQYF	TGTGCCAGCAGCGCTGACTGGGAAGGTACGCAGTATTTT
TRBD2	many	TRBV29-1	TRBJ2-3	15	CSVEGGLAITDTQYF	TGCAGCGTTGAAGGGGGACTAGCAATCACAGATACGCAGTATTTT
NA	many	TRBV6-2/TRBV6-3	TRBJ2-7	13	CASSKRTMGEQYF	TGTGCCAGCAGTAAAAGAACGATGGGCGAGCAGTACTTC
NA	NA	TRBV18	TRBJ2-6	18	CASSPTRTTLSGANVLTF	TGTGCCAGCTCACCGACGAGGACAACCCTCTCTGGGGCCAACGTCCTGACTTTC
NA	many	TRBV12-3/TRBV12-4	TRBJ2-4	14	CASSLFGTGNIQYF	TGTGCCAGCAGTTTATTCGGGACGGGAAACATTCAGTACTTC
TRBD1	many	TRBV6-5	TRBJ2-3	16	CASSSPGQGPTDTQYF	TGTGCCAGCAGTTCACCGGGACAGGGCCCCACAGATACGCAGTATTTT
NA	few	TRBV6-5	TRBJ2-4	15	CASSYVGGSKNIQYF	TGTGCCAGCAGTTACGTCGGGGGATCCAAAAACATTCAGTACTTC
NA	many	TRBV10-3	TRBJ2-3	13	CAIRIGGADTQYF	TGTGCCATTAGGATCGGAGGTGCGGATACGCAGTATTTT
TRBD2	few	TRBV7-8	TRBJ2-3	17	CASSLARLAGVGDTQYF	TGTGCCAGCAGCTTAGCGCGGCTAGCGGGAGTGGGGGATACGCAGTATTTT
NA	many	TRBV7-9	TRBJ1-5	15	CASSLGAHSNQPQHF	TGTGCCAGCAGCTTGGGGGCGCATAGCAATCAGCCCCAGCATTTT
TRBD1	NA	TRBV20-1	TRBJ2-7	16	CSALLTGGNVSYEQYF	TGCAGTGCTCTCCTTACAGGGGGCAATGTCTCCTACGAGCAGTACTTC
NA	few	TRBV12-3/TRBV12-4	TRBJ2-7	14	CASSLRGISYEQYF	TGTGCCAGCAGTTTAAGGGGGATCTCCTACGAGCAGTACTTC
NA	many	TRBV4-2	TRBJ2-5	13	CASSPDSEETQYF	TGTGCCAGCAGTCCGGACAGCGAAGAGACCCAGTACTTC
NA	many	TRBV29-1	TRBJ2-3	17	CSVEDRLAVFSTDTQYF	TGCAGCGTTGAAGACCGGTTAGCAGTATTTAGCACAGATACGCAGTATTTT
NA	many	TRBV12-3/TRBV12-4	TRBJ2-1	12	CASSFLASEQFF	TGTGCCAGCAGTTTCCTAGCATCCGAGCAGTTCTTC
TRBD1	many	TRBV28	TRBJ2-5	14	CASRDHRGRETQYF	TGTGCCAGCAGGGATCACAGGGGCAGGGAGACCCAGTACTTC
TRBD1	many	TRBV28	TRBJ1-4	14	CASSFPGQGEKLFF	TGTGCCAGCAGTTTCCCGGGACAGGGTGAAAAACTGTTTTTT
TRBD1	many	TRBV5-1	TRBJ2-3	17	CASSRGPGQGSTDTQYF	TGCGCCAGCAGCCGCGGGCCGGGACAGGGTAGCACAGATACGCAGTATTTT